The entry below gives a single T cell receptor (beta chain) sequence along with its context. Its antigen is still unknown. The primer mix had 60 Vbeta and 13 Jbeta primers. Original processing notes: Later, roughly 80 million unique TCR beta chains were counted in an analysis, and roughly 11 million of them were shared. Assay: immunoSEQ multiplex PCR; the TCRdb copy retains only in-frame clones and omits some. The D gene and trimming were derived from the DNA, and the V and J assignments and clone size from that table. The sample includes 90,000 to 130,000 clones, approximately 82% of them seen just once. The data are from a study of cytomegalovirus exposure and HLA in healthy donors. The study, taken as a whole, reports: Most subjects' HLA-A and HLA-B alleles were reportedly predicted from TCR beta sequences. As was reported, the classifier diagnosed cytomegalovirus status with high specificity and sensitivity. A list of 164 TCR beta chains associated with cytomegalovirus was given.

The CDR3 is 14 amino acids. V was cut by 4 bases and J by 1 base, with 9 bases left in between. CDR1 and CDR2 (germline): MDHEN, SYDVKM. The sample taken for sequencing was PBMCs. This clonotype was sampled from a man younger than 40 in good health and CMV-seropositive. The chain employs TRBV28 and TRBJ2-3; TRBD1 might be the D (5 bases). CDR3 sequence: CASSSGRGTDTQYF. The CDR3 nucleotides are TGTGCCAGCAGTTCAGGCAGGGGCACAGATACGCAGTATTTT. Complete variable domain (other parts from reference TRBV28 and TRBJ2-3): DVKVTQSSRYLVKRTGEKVFLECVQDMDHENMFWYRQDPGLGLRLIYFSYDVKMKEKGDIPEGYSVSREKKERFSLILESASTNQTSMYLCASSSGRGTDTQYFGPGTRLTVL.